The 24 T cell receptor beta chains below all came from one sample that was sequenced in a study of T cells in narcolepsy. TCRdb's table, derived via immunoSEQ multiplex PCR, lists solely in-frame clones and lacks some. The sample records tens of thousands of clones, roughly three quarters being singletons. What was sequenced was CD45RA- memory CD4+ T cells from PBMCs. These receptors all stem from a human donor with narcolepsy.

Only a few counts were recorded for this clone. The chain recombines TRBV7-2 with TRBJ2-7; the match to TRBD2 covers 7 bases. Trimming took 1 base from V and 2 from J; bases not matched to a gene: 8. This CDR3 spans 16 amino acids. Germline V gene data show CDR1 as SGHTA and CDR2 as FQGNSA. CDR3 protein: CASSLGVGRPTYEQYF. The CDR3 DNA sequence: TGTGCCAGCAGCTTAGGGGTCGGGAGGCCCACCTACGAGCAGTACTTC.

As DNA, the CDR3 is TGTGCCAGCAGCTCCCGGGAGGGAGACTATGGCTACACCTTC. Translated: CASSSREGDYGYTF. The chain recombines TRBV7-3 with TRBJ1-2; D is ambiguous. The CDR3 totals 14 residues. CDR1 is SGHTA, CDR2 FQGTGA, per germline. Trimming stripped 4 bases from V and 3 bases from J, with 12 bases between.

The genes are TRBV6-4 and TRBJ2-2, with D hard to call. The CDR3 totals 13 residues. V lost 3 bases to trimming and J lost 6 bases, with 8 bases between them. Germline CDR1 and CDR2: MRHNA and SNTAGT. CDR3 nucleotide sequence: TGTGCCAGCAGTGATAGGGTATCCGGGGAGCTGTTTTTT. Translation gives CASSDRVSGELFF.

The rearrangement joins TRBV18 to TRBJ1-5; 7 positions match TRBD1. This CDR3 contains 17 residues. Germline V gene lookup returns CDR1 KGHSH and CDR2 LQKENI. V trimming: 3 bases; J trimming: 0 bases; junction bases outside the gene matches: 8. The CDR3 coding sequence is TGTGCCAGCTCACCTCAAAGGGGGACAGATAGCAATCAGCCCCAGCATTTT. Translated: CASSPQRGTDSNQPQHF.

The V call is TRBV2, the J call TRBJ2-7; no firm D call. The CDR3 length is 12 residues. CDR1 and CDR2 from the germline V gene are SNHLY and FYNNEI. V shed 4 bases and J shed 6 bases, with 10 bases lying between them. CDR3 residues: CASSVTPAEQYF. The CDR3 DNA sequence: TGTGCCAGCAGTGTGACCCCCGCCGAGCAGTACTTC.

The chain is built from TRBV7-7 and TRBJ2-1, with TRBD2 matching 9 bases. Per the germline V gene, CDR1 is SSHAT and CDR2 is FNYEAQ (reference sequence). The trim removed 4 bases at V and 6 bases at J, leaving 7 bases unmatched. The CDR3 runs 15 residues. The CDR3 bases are TGTGCCAGCAGCTCAGGGACTAGCCGTCCCAATGAGCAGTTCTTC. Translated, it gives CASSSGTSRPNEQFF.

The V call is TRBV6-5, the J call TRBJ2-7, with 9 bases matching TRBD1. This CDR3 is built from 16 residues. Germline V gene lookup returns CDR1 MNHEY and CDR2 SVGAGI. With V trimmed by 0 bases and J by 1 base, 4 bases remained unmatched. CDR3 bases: TGTGCCAGCAGTTACTCTACAGGGGGCGTATCCTACGAGCAGTACTTC. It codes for CASSYSTGGVSYEQYF.

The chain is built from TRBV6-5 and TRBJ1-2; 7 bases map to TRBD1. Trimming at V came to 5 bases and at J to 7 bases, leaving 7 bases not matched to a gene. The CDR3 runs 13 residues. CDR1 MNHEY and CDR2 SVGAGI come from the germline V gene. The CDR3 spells CASSEGYRGGYTF. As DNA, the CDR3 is TGTGCCAGCAGTGAGGGCTACAGGGGTGGCTACACCTTC.

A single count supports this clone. DNA of the CDR3: TGTGCCAGCAGTTTACAGGGCTTCACTTCCTACGAGCAGTACTTC. It yields the protein CASSLQGFTSYEQYF. The rearrangement joins TRBV27 to TRBJ2-7; possibly TRBD1 for D (5 bases). V was trimmed by 2 bases and J by 1 base, leaving 12 bases between them. CDR1 is MNHEY and CDR2 is SMNVEV in the germline V gene (reference sequence). CDR3 length: 15 amino acids.

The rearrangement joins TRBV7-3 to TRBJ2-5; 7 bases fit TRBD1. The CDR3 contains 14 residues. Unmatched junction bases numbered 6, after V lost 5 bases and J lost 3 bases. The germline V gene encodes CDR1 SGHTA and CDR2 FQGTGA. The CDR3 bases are TGTGCCAGCAGCGTGACAGGGAATGAAGAGACCCAGTACTTC. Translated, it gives CASSVTGNEETQYF.

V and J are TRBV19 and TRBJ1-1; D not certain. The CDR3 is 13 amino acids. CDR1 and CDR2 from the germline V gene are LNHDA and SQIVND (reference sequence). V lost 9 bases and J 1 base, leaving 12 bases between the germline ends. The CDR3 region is CASKTAWNTEAFF. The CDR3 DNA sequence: TGTGCCAGCAAAACGGCGTGGAACACTGAAGCTTTCTTT.

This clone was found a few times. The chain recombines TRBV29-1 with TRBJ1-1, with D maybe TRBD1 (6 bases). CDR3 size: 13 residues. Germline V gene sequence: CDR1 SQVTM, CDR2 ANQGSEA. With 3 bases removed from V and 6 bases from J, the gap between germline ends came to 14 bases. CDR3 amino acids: CSVEEGGTAEAFF. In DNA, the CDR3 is TGCAGCGTTGAGGAAGGGGGGACCGCTGAAGCTTTCTTT.

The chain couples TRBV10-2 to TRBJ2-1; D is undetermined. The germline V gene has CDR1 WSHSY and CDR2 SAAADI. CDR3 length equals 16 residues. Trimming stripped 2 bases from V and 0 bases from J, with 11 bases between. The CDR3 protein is CASSELPSASYNEQFF. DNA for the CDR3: TGCGCCAGCAGTGAGCTCCCCAGCGCCTCCTACAATGAGCAGTTCTTC.

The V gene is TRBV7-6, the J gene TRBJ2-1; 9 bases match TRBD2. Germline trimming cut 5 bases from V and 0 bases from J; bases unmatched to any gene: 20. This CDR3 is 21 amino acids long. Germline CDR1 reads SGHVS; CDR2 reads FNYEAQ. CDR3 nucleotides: TGTGCCAGCAGCCCTACTTTCGAGCGGGAGGCTCCACCGAGCTCCTACAATGAGCAGTTCTTC. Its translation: CASSPTFEREAPPSSYNEQFF.

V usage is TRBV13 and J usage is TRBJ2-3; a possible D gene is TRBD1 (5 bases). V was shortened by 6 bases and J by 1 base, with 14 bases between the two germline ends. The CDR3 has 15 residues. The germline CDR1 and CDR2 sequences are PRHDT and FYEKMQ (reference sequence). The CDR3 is CASRRIDSRTDTQYF. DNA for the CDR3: TGTGCCAGCAGGCGGATTGACAGCCGCACAGATACGCAGTATTTT.

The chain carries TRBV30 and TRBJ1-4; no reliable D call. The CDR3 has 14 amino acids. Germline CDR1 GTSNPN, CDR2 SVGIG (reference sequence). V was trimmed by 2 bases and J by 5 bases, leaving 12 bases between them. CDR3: CAWSHGGSNEKLFF. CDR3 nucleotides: TGTGCCTGGAGTCATGGCGGTTCGAATGAAAAACTGTTTTTT.

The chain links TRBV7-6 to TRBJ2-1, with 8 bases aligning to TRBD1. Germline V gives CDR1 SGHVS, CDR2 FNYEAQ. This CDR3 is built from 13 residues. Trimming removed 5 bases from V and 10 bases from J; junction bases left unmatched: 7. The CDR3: CASSIRRTGEQFF. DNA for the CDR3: TGTGCCAGCAGCATAAGACGGACAGGGGAGCAGTTCTTC.

The CDR3 loop is CASSSRQGVTTQYF. CDR3 sequence (DNA): TGTGCCAGCAGCTCCCGACAGGGGGTGACTACGCAGTATTTT. The V call is TRBV11-3, the J call TRBJ2-3, with TRBD1 identical over 9 bases. Per germline, CDR1 SGHNT and CDR2 YENEEA. The CDR3 is 14 amino acids. V lost 4 bases, J lost 8 bases, and 7 bases stayed unmatched. Full variable domain (remainder filled in from reference TRBV11-3 and TRBJ2-3): EAGVVQSPRYKIIEKKQPVAFWCNPISGHNTLYWYLQNLGQGPELLIRYENEEAVDDSQLPKDRFSAERLKGVDSTLKIQPAELGDSAVYLCASSSRQGVTTQYFGPGTRLTVL.

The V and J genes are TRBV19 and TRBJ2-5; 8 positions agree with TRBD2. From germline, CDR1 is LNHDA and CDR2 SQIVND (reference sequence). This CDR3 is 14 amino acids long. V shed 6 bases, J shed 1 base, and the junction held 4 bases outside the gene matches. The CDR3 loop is CASSPGGGQETQYF. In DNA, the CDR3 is TGTGCCAGTAGCCCGGGGGGGGGCCAAGAGACCCAGTACTTC. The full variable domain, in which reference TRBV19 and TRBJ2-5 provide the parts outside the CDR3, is DGGITQSPKYLFRKEGQNVTLSCEQNLNHDAMYWYRQDPGQGLRLIYYSQIVNDFQKGDIAEGYSVSREKKESFPLTVTSAQKNPTAFYLCASSPGGGQETQYFGPGTRLLVL.

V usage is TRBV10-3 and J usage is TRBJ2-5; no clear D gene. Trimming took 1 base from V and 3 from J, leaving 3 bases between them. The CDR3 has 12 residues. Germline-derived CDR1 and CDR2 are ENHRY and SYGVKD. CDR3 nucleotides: TGTGCCATCAGTGAGTTTAAAGAGACCCAGTACTTC. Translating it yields CAISEFKETQYF.

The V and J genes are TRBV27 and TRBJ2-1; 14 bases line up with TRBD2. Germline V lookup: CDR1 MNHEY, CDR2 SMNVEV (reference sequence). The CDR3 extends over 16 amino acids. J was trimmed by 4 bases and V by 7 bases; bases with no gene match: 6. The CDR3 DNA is TGTGCCAGCACCCTAAGGACTAGCGGGGGGTACAATGAGCAGTTCTTC. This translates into CASTLRTSGGYNEQFF.

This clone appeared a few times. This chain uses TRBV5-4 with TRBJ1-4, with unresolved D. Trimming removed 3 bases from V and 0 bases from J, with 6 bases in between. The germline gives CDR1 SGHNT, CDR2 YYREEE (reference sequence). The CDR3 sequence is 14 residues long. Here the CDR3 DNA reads TGTGCCAGCAGCTCAGCCGCAACTAATGAAAAACTGTTTTTT. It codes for CASSSAATNEKLFF. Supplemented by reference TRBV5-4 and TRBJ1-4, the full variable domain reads ETGVTQSPTHLIKTRGQQVTLRCSSQSGHNTVSWYQQALGQGPQFIFQYYREEENGRGNFPPRFSGLQFPNYSSELNVNALELDDSALYLCASSSAATNEKLFFGSGTQLSVL.

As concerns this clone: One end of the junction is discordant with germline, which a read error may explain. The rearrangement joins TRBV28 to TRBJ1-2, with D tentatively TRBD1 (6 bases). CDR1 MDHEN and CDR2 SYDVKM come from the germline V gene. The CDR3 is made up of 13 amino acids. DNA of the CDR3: TGTGCCAACAGTCCCCCGGGGGCCGGGGGCTACACCTTC. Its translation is CANSPPGAGGYTF.

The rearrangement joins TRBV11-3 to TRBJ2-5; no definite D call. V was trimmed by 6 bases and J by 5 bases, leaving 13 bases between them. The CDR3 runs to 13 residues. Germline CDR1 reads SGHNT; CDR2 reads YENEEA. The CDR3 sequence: CASSPSGEETQYF. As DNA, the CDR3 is TGTGCCAGCAGTCCCTCTGGCGAGGAGACCCAGTACTTC.